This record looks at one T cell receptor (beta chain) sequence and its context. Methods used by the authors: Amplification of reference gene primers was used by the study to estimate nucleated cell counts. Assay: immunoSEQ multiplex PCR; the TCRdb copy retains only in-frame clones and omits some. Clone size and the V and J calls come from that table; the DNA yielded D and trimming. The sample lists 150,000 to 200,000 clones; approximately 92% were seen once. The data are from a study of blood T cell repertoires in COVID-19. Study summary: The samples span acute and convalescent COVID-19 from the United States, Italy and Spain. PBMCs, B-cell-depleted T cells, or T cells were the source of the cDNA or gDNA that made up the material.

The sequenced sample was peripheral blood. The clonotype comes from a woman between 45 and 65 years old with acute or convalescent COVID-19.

In nucleotides, the CDR3 is TGTGCCAGCAGTAGAACAGGATCGGGAAACACCATATATTTT. Encoded protein: CASSRTGSGNTIYF. The chain links TRBV25-1 to TRBJ1-3; possibly TRBD1 for D (5 bases). CDR1 is MGHDK, CDR2 SYGVNS, per germline. Trimming shortened V by 5 bases and J by 4 bases, and 12 bases separated the two germline ends. The CDR3 extends over 14 amino acids. Full variable domain (missing parts from reference TRBV25-1 and TRBJ1-3): EADIYQTPRYLVIGTGKKITLECSQTMGHDKMYWYQQDPGMELHLIHYSYGVNSTEKGDLSSESTVSRIRTEHFPLTLESARPSHTSQYLCASSRTGSGNTIYFGEGSWLTVV.